The 24 T cell receptor beta chains reported below all come from one sample, sequenced in a study of cytomegalovirus exposure and HLA in healthy donors. The PCR employed 60 Vbeta primers together with 13 Jbeta primers. The assay was immunoSEQ multiplex PCR, and TCRdb's table has in-frame clones only and misses some. The sample totals around 110,000 clones. Sequencing input: PBMCs. These receptors were collected from a man aged 35 to 55 in good health and CMV-seropositive.

The chain joins TRBV29-1 to TRBJ2-3; 15 bases are shared with TRBD2. The CDR3 is made up of 17 amino acids. J was trimmed by 6 bases and V by 7 bases; bases with no gene match: 14. CDR1 and CDR2 (germline): SQVTM, ANQGSEA. The CDR3, as DNA: TGCAGCGCCCAGACCCGGGTAGGACTAGCGGGAGGGGATACGCAGTATTTT. It codes for CSAQTRVGLAGGDTQYF.

CDR3: CASSLTSSMAGELFF. CDR3 sequence (DNA): TGTGCCAGCAGCTTAACTAGCAGTATGGCCGGGGAGCTGTTTTTT. The chain recombines TRBV7-3 with TRBJ2-2; D is unclear. CDR1 and CDR2 from the germline V gene are SGHTA and FQGTGA. The CDR3 contains 15 residues. V was trimmed by 0 bases and J by 6 bases, leaving 11 bases between them.

V is TRBV5-5 and J is TRBJ2-3; TRBD2 agrees at 10 bases. Germline-derived CDR1 and CDR2 are SGHKS and YYEKEE (reference sequence). The V gene end was trimmed by 1 base and the J gene end by 7 bases; junction bases not matched to a gene: 21. The CDR3 consists of 20 residues. The CDR3, as DNA: TGTGCCAGCAGCTTGTTCGGGGCTAGCGGGAGAGGAGGCGGACCGTATACGCAGTATTTT. This sequence encodes CASSLFGASGRGGGPYTQYF. Using reference TRBV5-5 and TRBJ2-3 for the parts outside the CDR3, the full variable domain is DAGVTQSPTHLIKTRGQQVTLRCSPISGHKSVSWYQQVLGQGPQFIFQYYEKEERGRGNFPDRFSARQFPNYSSELNVNALLLGDSALYLCASSLFGASGRGGGPYTQYFGPGTRLTVL.

On this clone: Its ends do not fully match the called genes, so a read error is possible. The chain links TRBV7-7 to TRBJ2-3; D is perhaps TRBD1 (6 bases). The CDR3 is 15 residues long. Germline assignment: CDR1 SSHAT and CDR2 FNYEAQ (reference sequence). The CDR3 sequence: CASSLAQGTTDTQYF. The DNA for the CDR3 is TGTGCTAGCAGCTTAGCTCAGGGGACCACAGATACGCAGTATTTT.

This chain connects TRBV4-2 to TRBJ2-7; TRBD1 aligns across 9 bases. The J segment lost 6 bases and the V segment lost 0 bases, leaving 9 bases of the junction unmatched. Germline CDR1 LGHNA, CDR2 YNFKEQ. CDR3 length equals 16 residues. The CDR3 bases are TGTGCCAGCAGCCAAGATTTGACAGGGGGTCGGATCGAGCAGTACTTC. Translation gives CASSQDLTGGRIEQYF.

The V call is TRBV10-3, the J call TRBJ1-5; a possible D gene is TRBD1 (5 bases). Germline CDR1 is ENHRY and CDR2 is SYGVKD. This CDR3 spans 15 amino acids. V lost 0 bases and J 2 bases, leaving 8 bases between the germline ends. The CDR3 DNA reads TGTGCCATCAGTGAGTCAGGGGAAGGCAATCAGCCCCAGCATTTT. It specifies CAISESGEGNQPQHF.

The rearrangement links TRBV14 to TRBJ1-1; D gene unclear. The CDR3 covers 16 residues. The ends were cut back, 1 base at V and 6 bases at J, with 18 bases in the middle. Germline CDR1 is SGHDN and CDR2 is FVKESK. CDR3 DNA: TGTGCCAGCAGCCAAGTTTTACAGACGCTAAGCCCTGAAGCTTTCTTT. Amino acid sequence: CASSQVLQTLSPEAFF. Drawing the rest from reference TRBV14 and TRBJ1-1, the complete variable domain is EAGVTQFPSHSVIEKGQTVTLRCDPISGHDNLYWYRRVMGKEIKFLLHFVKESKQDESGMPNNRFLAERTGGTYSTLKVQPAELEDSGVYFCASSQVLQTLSPEAFFGQGTRLTVV.

V usage is TRBV5-1 and J usage is TRBJ2-7; D is undetermined. V was cut by 1 base and J by 2 bases, with 7 bases left in between. There are 13 residues in the CDR3. The V gene's germline CDR1 is SGHRS and CDR2 YFSETQ. In DNA, the CDR3 is TGCGCCAGCAGCTTGACAGTACCCTACGAGCAGTACTTC. Encoded protein: CASSLTVPYEQYF.

The rearrangement uses TRBV5-1 and TRBJ2-1; D gene unclear. CDR3 size: 14 residues. The germline V gene has CDR1 SGHRS and CDR2 YFSETQ. Deletions cut 3 bases from V and 6 bases from J, with 13 bases between. DNA for the CDR3: TGCGCCAGCAGCTCCCCCCACCTCGGCAATGAGCAGTTCTTC. This codes for CASSSPHLGNEQFF.

The CDR3 spells CASSLARQGLAGGKGTQYF. The CDR3 DNA sequence: TGCGCCAGCAGCTTGGCCCGTCAGGGACTAGCGGGAGGCAAGGGGACCCAGTACTTC. This chain links TRBV5-1 with TRBJ2-5; 15 nucleotides align to TRBD2. Germline V gene sequence: CDR1 SGHRS, CDR2 YFSETQ. Trimming took 0 bases from V and 7 from J; bases not matched to a gene: 13. CDR3 length: 19 amino acids.

The genes are TRBV4-2 and TRBJ2-5; weak D call: TRBD2 (5 bases). With 0 bases removed from V and 5 bases from J, the gap between germline ends came to 13 bases. Germline-derived CDR1 and CDR2 are LGHNA and YNFKEQ. The CDR3 length is 15 residues. The CDR3 DNA reads TGTGCCAGCAGCCAAGATCCCCGGGGTTGGGAGACCCAGTACTTC. Its translation is CASSQDPRGWETQYF.

V gene TRBV9 combines with J gene TRBJ2-7, with 8 positions matching TRBD1. Germline V CDR1 and CDR2: SGDLS, YYNGEE. The ends lost 3 bases at V and 7 bases at J; junction bases unmatched: 9. This CDR3 is 14 amino acids long. The CDR3: CASSAGQGFLEQYF. The CDR3, as DNA: TGTGCCAGCAGCGCCGGACAGGGTTTCCTAGAGCAGTACTTC.

The genes are TRBV27 and TRBJ1-5; no reliable D call. Trimming pared 0 bases from V and 7 bases from J, leaving 13 bases between. Germline CDR1 is MNHEY and CDR2 is SMNVEV (reference sequence). The CDR3 is 15 residues long. The CDR3 coding sequence is TGTGCCAGCAGTTTATCGTGGGCAGTCCTCCAGCCCCAGCATTTT. It translates to CASSLSWAVLQPQHF.

The chain employs TRBV18 and TRBJ1-3; possible D gene TRBD1, 5 bases. The germline V gene encodes CDR1 KGHSH and CDR2 LQKENI. The CDR3 totals 15 residues. The germline V and J ends were trimmed by 2 bases and 0 bases, with 8 bases remaining between them. CDR3 loop: CASSPDRPSGNTIYF. The CDR3 coding sequence is TGTGCCAGCTCACCAGACAGACCCTCTGGAAACACCATATATTTT.

This chain connects TRBV28 to TRBJ2-7; maybe TRBD1 (6 bases). The CDR3 sequence is 15 residues long. Germline values: CDR1 MDHEN, CDR2 SYDVKM. Between the trimmed V and J ends, which lost 6 bases and 6 bases, there was a span of 21 bases. CDR3 in DNA: TGTGCCAGCAGCCGCTGGGCAGGGGTGGGGTCCGAGCAGTACTTC. Translating it yields CASSRWAGVGSEQYF.

V is TRBV30 and J is TRBJ2-3; tentative D call: TRBD2 (6 bases). CDR1 and CDR2 (germline): GTSNPN, SVGIG (reference sequence). Trimming cost V 3 bases and J 5 bases, with 15 bases left between them. The CDR3 spans 14 residues. The CDR3 here is CAWSVRLEGDTQYF. DNA for the CDR3: TGTGCCTGGAGCGTCCGGCTGGAGGGAGATACGCAGTATTTT.

The V and J genes are TRBV7-2 and TRBJ2-7, with TRBD2 identical over 7 bases. CDR1 SGHTA and CDR2 FQGNSA come from the germline V gene. The CDR3 contains 14 residues. V lost 5 bases, J lost 6 bases, and 10 bases stayed unmatched. The CDR3 loop reads CASSGGLTPSEQYF. CDR3 sequence (DNA): TGTGCCAGCAGCGGGGGACTAACCCCCTCCGAGCAGTACTTC.

The rearrangement links TRBV19 to TRBJ1-5; weak D call: TRBD1 (5 bases). The CDR3 length is 16 residues. The V gene lost 4 bases and the J gene lost 4 bases, with 17 bases spanning the gap. The germline V gene encodes CDR1 LNHDA and CDR2 SQIVND (reference sequence). CDR3 DNA sequence: TGTGCCAGTAGTACCCGATCATCACAGGCGAATCAGCCCCAGCATTTT. As protein: CASSTRSSQANQPQHF.

The chain employs TRBV30 and TRBJ1-1, with D unclear. V gave up 5 bases and J gave up 11 bases, with 18 bases separating them. The CDR3 consists of 12 residues. CDR1 GTSNPN and CDR2 SVGIG come from the germline V gene (reference sequence). The CDR3 coding sequence is TGTGCCTGGGACAATCAACAACGTGGGGCTTTCTTT. Protein product: CAWDNQQRGAFF.

V and J are TRBV5-4 and TRBJ2-7, with 12 bases identical to TRBD2. Looked up from germline, CDR1 is SGHNT and CDR2 is YYREEE (reference sequence). The CDR3 is made up of 17 amino acids. The V and J ends lost 3 bases and 3 bases, in that order; junction bases with no gene match: 10. This CDR3 is CASSSRGSSGRVYEQYF. In nucleotides, the CDR3 is TGTGCCAGCAGCTCTAGGGGATCTAGCGGGAGGGTCTACGAGCAGTACTTC.

This rearrangement joins TRBV28 to TRBJ2-7; 7 bases line up with TRBD1. The germline V gene encodes CDR1 MDHEN and CDR2 SYDVKM. Germline trimming cut 10 bases from V and 0 bases from J; bases unmatched to any gene: 6. The CDR3 sequence is 13 residues long. DNA of the CDR3: TGTGCCACCAGGGACAGTAGCTCCTACGAGCAGTACTTC. It is translated as CATRDSSSYEQYF.

This sequence joins TRBV5-8 and TRBJ2-7, with unresolved D. The germline V gene encodes CDR1 SGHTS and CDR2 YDEGEE. The CDR3 contains 14 residues. The V gene lost 4 bases and the J gene lost 0 bases, with 11 bases spanning the gap. CDR3 nucleotides: TGTGCCAGCAGCACAGAACTCCACTCCTACGAGCAGTACTTC. This gives the protein CASSTELHSYEQYF.

The V gene is TRBV25-1, the J gene TRBJ2-1; tentative D call: TRBD1 (5 bases). This CDR3 has 13 amino acids. V lost 1 base and J 9 bases, leaving 10 bases between the germline ends. Germline V gene sequence: CDR1 MGHDK, CDR2 SYGVNS. CDR3 region: CASSELLRGEQFF. CDR3 DNA sequence: TGTGCCAGCAGTGAATTATTAAGGGGTGAGCAGTTCTTC.

The chain links TRBV5-1 to TRBJ2-3; D gene ambiguous. V was cut by 7 bases and J by 5 bases, with 14 bases left in between. The CDR3 sequence is 13 residues long. Germline V gene data show CDR1 as SGHRS and CDR2 as YFSETQ. The CDR3 loop is CASRALEVDTQYF. For the CDR3, the DNA is TGCGCCAGCCGAGCCCTCGAGGTAGATACGCAGTATTTT.